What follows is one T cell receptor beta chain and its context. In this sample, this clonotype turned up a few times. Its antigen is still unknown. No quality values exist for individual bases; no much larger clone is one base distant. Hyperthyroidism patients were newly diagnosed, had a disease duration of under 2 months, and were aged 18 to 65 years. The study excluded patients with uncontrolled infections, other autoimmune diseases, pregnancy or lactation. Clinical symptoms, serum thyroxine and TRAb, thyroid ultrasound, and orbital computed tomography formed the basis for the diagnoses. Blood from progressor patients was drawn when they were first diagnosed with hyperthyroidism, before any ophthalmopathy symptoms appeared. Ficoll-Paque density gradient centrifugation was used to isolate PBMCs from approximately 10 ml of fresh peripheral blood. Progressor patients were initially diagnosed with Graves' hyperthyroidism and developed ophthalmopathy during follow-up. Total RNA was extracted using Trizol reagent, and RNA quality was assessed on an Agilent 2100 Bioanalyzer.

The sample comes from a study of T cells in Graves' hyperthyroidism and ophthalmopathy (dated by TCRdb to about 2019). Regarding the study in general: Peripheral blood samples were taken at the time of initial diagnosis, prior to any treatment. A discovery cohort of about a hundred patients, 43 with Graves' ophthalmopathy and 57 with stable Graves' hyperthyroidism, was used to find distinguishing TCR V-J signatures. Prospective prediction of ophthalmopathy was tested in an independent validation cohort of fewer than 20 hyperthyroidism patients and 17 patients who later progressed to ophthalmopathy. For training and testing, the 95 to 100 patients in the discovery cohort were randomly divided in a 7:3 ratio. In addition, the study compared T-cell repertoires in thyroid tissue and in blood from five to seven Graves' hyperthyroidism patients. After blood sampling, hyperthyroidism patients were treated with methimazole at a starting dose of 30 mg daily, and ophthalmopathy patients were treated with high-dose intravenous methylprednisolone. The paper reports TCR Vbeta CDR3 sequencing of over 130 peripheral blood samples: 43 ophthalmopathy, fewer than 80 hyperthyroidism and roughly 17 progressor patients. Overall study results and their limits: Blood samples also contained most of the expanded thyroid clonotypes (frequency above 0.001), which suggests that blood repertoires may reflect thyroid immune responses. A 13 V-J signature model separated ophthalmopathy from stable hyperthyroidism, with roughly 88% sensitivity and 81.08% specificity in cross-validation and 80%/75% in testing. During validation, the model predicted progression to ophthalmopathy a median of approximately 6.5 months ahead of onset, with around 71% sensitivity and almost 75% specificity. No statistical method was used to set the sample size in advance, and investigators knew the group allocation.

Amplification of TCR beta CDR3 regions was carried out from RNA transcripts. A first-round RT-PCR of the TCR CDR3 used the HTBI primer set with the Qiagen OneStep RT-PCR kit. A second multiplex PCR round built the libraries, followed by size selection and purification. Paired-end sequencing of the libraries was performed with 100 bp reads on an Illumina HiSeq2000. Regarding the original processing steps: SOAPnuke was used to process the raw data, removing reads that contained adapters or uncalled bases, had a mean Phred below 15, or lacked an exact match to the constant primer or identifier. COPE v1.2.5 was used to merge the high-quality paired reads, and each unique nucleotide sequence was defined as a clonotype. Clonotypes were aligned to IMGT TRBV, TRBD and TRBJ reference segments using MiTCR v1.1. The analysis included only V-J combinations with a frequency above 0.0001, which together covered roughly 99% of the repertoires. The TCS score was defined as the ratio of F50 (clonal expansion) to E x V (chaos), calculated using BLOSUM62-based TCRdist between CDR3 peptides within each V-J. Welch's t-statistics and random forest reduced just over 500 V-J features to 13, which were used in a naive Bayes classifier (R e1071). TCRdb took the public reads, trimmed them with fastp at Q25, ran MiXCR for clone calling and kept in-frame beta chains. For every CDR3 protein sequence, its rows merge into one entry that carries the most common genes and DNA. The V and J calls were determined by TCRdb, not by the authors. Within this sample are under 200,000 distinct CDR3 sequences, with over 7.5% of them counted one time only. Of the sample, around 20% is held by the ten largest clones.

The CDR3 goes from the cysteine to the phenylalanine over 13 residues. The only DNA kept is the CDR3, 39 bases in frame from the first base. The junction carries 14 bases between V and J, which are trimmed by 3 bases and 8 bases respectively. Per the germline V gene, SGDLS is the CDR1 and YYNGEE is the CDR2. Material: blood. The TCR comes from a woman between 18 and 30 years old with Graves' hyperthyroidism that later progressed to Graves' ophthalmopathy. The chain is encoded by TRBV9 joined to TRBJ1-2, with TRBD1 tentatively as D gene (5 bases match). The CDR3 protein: CASSGTTSYGYTF. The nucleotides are TGTGCCAGCAGCGGGACAACAAGCTACGGCTACACCTTC.